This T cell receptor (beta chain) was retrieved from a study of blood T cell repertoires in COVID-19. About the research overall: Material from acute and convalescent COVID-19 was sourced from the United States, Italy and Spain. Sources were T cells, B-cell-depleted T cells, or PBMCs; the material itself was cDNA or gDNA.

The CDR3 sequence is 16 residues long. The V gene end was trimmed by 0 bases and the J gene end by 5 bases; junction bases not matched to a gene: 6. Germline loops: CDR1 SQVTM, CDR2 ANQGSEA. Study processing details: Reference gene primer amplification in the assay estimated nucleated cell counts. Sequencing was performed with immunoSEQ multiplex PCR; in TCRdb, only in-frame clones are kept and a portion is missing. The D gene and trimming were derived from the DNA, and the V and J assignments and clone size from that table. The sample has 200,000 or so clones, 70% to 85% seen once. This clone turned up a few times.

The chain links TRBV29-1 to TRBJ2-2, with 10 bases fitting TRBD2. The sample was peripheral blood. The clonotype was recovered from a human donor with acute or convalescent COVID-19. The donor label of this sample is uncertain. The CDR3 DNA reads TGCAGCGTTGAAGAAGCTAGCGGGAGAAATACCGGGGAGCTGTTTTTT. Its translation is CSVEEASGRNTGELFF.